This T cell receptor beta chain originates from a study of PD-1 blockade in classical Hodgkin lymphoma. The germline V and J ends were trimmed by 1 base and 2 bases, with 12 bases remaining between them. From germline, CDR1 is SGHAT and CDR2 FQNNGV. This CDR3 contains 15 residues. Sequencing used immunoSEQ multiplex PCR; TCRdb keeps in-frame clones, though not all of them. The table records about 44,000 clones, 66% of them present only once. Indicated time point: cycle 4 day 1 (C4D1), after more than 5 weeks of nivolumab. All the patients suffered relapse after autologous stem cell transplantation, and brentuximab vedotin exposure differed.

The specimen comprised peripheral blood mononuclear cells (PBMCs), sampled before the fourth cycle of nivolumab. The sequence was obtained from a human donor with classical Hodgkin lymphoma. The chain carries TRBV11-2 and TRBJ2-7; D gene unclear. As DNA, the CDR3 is TGTGCCAGCAGCTTAGTCGTCGCCCAGCCCTACGAGCAGTACTTC. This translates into CASSLVVAQPYEQYF. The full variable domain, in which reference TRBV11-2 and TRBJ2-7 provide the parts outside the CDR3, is EAGVAQSPRYKIIEKRQSVAFWCNPISGHATLYWYQQILGQGPKLLIQFQNNGVVDDSQLPKDRFSAERLKGVDSTLKIQPAKLEDSAVYLCASSLVVAQPYEQYFGPGTRLTVT.